Shown below are 22 T cell receptor beta chains from a single sample sequenced in a study of blood T cell repertoires in COVID-19 (dated by TCRdb to the early 2020s). Receptors were amplified or captured by the immunoSEQ multiplex PCR assay. Sourced from immuneACCESS, this table was stored by TCRdb with only in-frame sequences that have V and J called. A share of the clones is absent; for the studies checked, an unresolved V gene accounts for under half, and the remainder has no known explanation. This sample gives 140,000 to 150,000 clones in total; 80% to 90% of them show up just once. The biggest ten clones account for more than 7.5% of the sample. The sequenced material came from peripheral blood. These receptors were collected from a woman aged 55-69 years with COVID-19, enrolled during active disease.

The chain links TRBV12-3 or TRBV12-4 to TRBJ1-1; D uncertain. The CDR3 extends over 13 amino acids. Trimming took 5 bases from V and 6 from J, leaving 13 bases between them. CDR3 sequence: CASSVTRMPEAFF. The CDR3 region has the DNA TGTGCCAGCAGTGTGACACGCATGCCTGAAGCTTTCTTT.

The DNA of the CDR3 is TGTGCCAGCAGTTACGGCCAGGTTACCAATCAGCCCCAGCATTTT. The encoded protein is CASSYGQVTNQPQHF. This chain joins TRBV6-2 or TRBV6-3 and TRBJ1-5; D uncertain. There are 15 residues in the CDR3. Trimming removed 2 bases from V and 3 bases from J, with 11 bases in between. The germline CDR1 and CDR2 sequences are MNHEY and SVGEGT.

The chain employs TRBV28 and TRBJ1-1; the D is unclear. This CDR3 spans 12 amino acids. Trimming stripped 8 bases from V and 5 bases from J, with 12 bases between. The V gene's germline CDR1 is MDHEN and CDR2 SYDVKM. CDR3 in DNA: TGTGCCAGCCAAGAGAGAGGGACTGAAGCTTTCTTT. Translation gives CASQERGTEAFF.

The chain uses TRBV5-4 and TRBJ2-7, with 11 bases matching TRBD2. CDR1 and CDR2 from the germline V gene are SGHNT and YYREEE (reference sequence). The trim removed 0 bases at V and 8 bases at J, leaving 1 base unmatched. The CDR3 contains 13 residues. The CDR3 protein is CASSLGLAGKQYF. DNA of the CDR3: TGTGCCAGCAGCTTGGGACTAGCGGGGAAGCAGTACTTC.

This chain joins TRBV19 and TRBJ2-1; D not certain. Germline values: CDR1 LNHDA, CDR2 SQIVND (reference sequence). The CDR3 length is 14 residues. The ends were cut back, 7 bases at V and 2 bases at J, with 12 bases in the middle. This CDR3 reads CASKTESAYNEQFF. The CDR3 nucleotides read TGTGCCAGTAAAACGGAGTCCGCCTACAATGAGCAGTTCTTC.

The chain recombines TRBV19 with TRBJ1-4; TRBD1 agrees at 7 bases. In germline, CDR1 is LNHDA, CDR2 SQIVND (reference sequence). Germline trimming cut 7 bases from V and 7 bases from J; bases unmatched to any gene: 12. This CDR3 region has 15 residues. The chain's CDR3 is CASTANEGAGEKLFF. The CDR3 DNA reads TGTGCCAGTACCGCCAATGAGGGGGCTGGTGAAAAACTGTTTTTT.

The V call is TRBV28, the J call TRBJ2-7; weak D call: TRBD2 (5 bases). The V gene's germline CDR1 is MDHEN and CDR2 SYDVKM. The V gene lost 2 bases and the J gene lost 12 bases, with 17 bases spanning the gap. This CDR3 is 13 amino acids long. CDR3 protein: CASSLNPMERRYF. The CDR3 nucleotides are TGTGCCAGCAGTTTAAATCCGATGGAGCGGCGGTACTTC.

The gene calls are TRBV7-9 and TRBJ2-1; D may be TRBD1 (6 bases). Trimming pared 1 base from V and 5 bases from J, leaving 15 bases between. The germline CDR1 and CDR2 sequences are SEHNR and FQNEAQ (reference sequence). This CDR3 is built from 16 residues. CDR3 region: CASSLGGGIVHNEQFF. CDR3 in DNA: TGTGCCAGCAGCTTAGGAGGGGGAATCGTCCACAATGAGCAGTTCTTC. Using reference TRBV7-9 and TRBJ2-1 for the parts outside the CDR3, the full variable domain is DTGVSQNPRHKITKRGQNVTFRCDPISEHNRLYWYRQTLGQGPEFLTYFQNEAQLEKSRLLSDRFSAERPKGSFSTLEIQRTEQGDSAMYLCASSLGGGIVHNEQFFGPGTRLTVL.

This CDR3 reads CASSQRDRAETQYF. CDR3 nucleotides: TGTGCCAGCAGTCAGCGCGACAGGGCGGAGACCCAGTACTTC. The V call is TRBV7-2, the J call TRBJ2-5, with TRBD1 identical over 7 bases. Germline CDR1 reads SGHTA; CDR2 reads FQGNSA. V was pared by 6 bases and J by 5 bases, with 9 bases of the junction left unmatched. CDR3 length: 14 amino acids.

This clone was recorded once. This chain uses TRBV5-4 with TRBJ1-2; no reliable D call. The V and J ends lost 0 bases and 6 bases respectively, with 15 bases between them. Germline V CDR1 and CDR2: SGHNT, YYREEE (reference sequence). The CDR3 is made up of 15 amino acids. The CDR3 DNA sequence: TGTGCCAGCAGCTTGGAACAGCCATCAAACCATGGCTACACCTTC. Translation: CASSLEQPSNHGYTF.

V and J are TRBV6-5 and TRBJ1-2; 8 nucleotides align to TRBD1. The CDR3 is 16 amino acids. The J segment lost 6 bases and the V segment lost 2 bases, leaving 11 bases of the junction unmatched. The germline V gene encodes CDR1 MNHEY and CDR2 SVGAGI. The CDR3 loop reads CASSYTSGRGLDGYTF. The CDR3 DNA sequence: TGTGCCAGCAGTTACACGTCCGGCAGGGGGCTCGATGGCTACACCTTC.

This clone was detected only once. The chain carries TRBV18 and TRBJ1-3; TRBD1 is a possible D gene (5 bases). The germline gives CDR1 KGHSH, CDR2 LQKENI. The CDR3 is 13 residues long. Trimming cost V 7 bases and J 3 bases, with 10 bases left between them. The CDR3 sequence: CASYRTNGNTIYF. CDR3 nucleotide sequence: TGTGCCAGCTACAGGACAAATGGAAACACCATATATTTT.

This chain joins TRBV29-1 and TRBJ2-1; 9 bases are shared with TRBD2. The CDR3 has 13 residues. CDR1 is SQVTM and CDR2 is ANQGSEA in the germline V gene. After removal of 7 bases from V and 6 bases from J, the junction contained 7 bases not matched to a gene. The CDR3 coding sequence is TGCAGCGGCCGAGCGGGGGGAGCCAATGAGCAGTTCTTC. Encoded protein: CSGRAGGANEQFF.

The chain has TRBV5-5 and TRBJ2-3, with D hard to call. The germline V and J ends were trimmed by 0 bases and 1 base, with 6 bases remaining between them. Germline V CDR1 and CDR2: SGHKS, YYEKEE (reference sequence). The CDR3 has 14 amino acids. Here the CDR3 reads CASSLDGGTDTQYF. The CDR3 DNA sequence: TGTGCCAGCAGCTTGGATGGAGGCACAGATACGCAGTATTTT.

The genes are TRBV4-1 and TRBJ2-7, with 8 positions matching TRBD1. Germline CDR1 and CDR2: MGHRA and YSYEKL. V was clipped by 4 bases and J by 1 base; unmatched bases: 3. The CDR3 totals 14 residues. CDR3 DNA sequence: TGCGCCAGCAGCCCGGGACAGGTATCCTACGAGCAGTACTTC. Translating gives CASSPGQVSYEQYF.

This clone was picked up one time. The chain is built from TRBV30 and TRBJ2-7, with D uncertain. The germline CDR1 and CDR2 sequences are GTSNPN and SVGIG (reference sequence). CDR3 length: 11 residues. Trimming removed 4 bases at V and 0 bases at J, with 4 bases between. DNA for the CDR3: TGTGCCTGGACAGACTCCTACGAGCAGTACTTC. The encoded protein is CAWTDSYEQYF.

This clone occurred once. Other DNA sequences in this sample translate to the same CDR3. This rearrangement joins TRBV6-4 to TRBJ2-5; TRBD1 agrees at 7 bases. CDR1 and CDR2 from the germline V gene are MRHNA and SNTAGT. The CDR3 spans 13 residues. The trim removed 5 bases at V and 5 bases at J, leaving 5 bases unmatched. The DNA for the CDR3 is TGTGCCAGCAGTAGACAGGGTGGGGAGACCCAGTACTTC. It yields the protein CASSRQGGETQYF.

This clone was recorded once. The chain has TRBV19 and TRBJ1-5; possibly TRBD1 for D (5 bases). Per the germline V gene, CDR1 is LNHDA and CDR2 is SQIVND (reference sequence). Trimming took 1 base from V and 1 from J, leaving 14 bases between them. CDR3 size: 17 residues. The CDR3, as DNA: TGTGCCAGTAGTATAGGGGGCGGAAGATGGAGCAATCAGCCCCAGCATTTT. Translating it yields CASSIGGGRWSNQPQHF.

The V gene is TRBV25-1, the J gene TRBJ1-3; D remains ambiguous. The germline V and J ends were trimmed by 2 bases and 6 bases, with 8 bases remaining between them. The CDR3 loop spans 13 amino acids. The germline V gene encodes CDR1 MGHDK and CDR2 SYGVNS. CDR3 amino acids: CASSEGGSNTIYF. The CDR3 bases are TGTGCCAGCAGTGAAGGAGGGTCAAACACCATATATTTT.

This clone was seen only a few times. CDR3 bases: TGTGCCAGCAGCCGGGGACAGGGTTCCAGGGGAGGCTACACCTTC. Translation: CASSRGQGSRGGYTF. J is TRBJ1-2 and V is TRBV5-4; 9 nucleotides line up with TRBD1. The CDR3 has 15 residues. CDR1 is SGHNT, CDR2 YYREEE, per germline (reference sequence). Losses at the gene ends were 4 bases for V and 8 bases for J; bases not matched to a gene: 12. The complete variable domain, with remaining parts taken from reference TRBV5-4 and TRBJ1-2, reads ETGVTQSPTHLIKTRGQQVTLRCSSQSGHNTVSWYQQALGQGPQFIFQYYREEENGRGNFPPRFSGLQFPNYSSELNVNALELDDSALYLCASSRGQGSRGGYTFGSGTRLTVV.

V gene TRBV19 combines with J gene TRBJ2-1; 11 bases match TRBD2. CDR3 length: 16 amino acids. J lost 8 bases, V lost 5 bases, and 11 bases had no gene match. Looked up from germline, CDR1 is LNHDA and CDR2 is SQIVND (reference sequence). The CDR3 DNA reads as TGTGCCAGTAGTCCGGAACCTAGCGGGGGGCAGGATGAGCAGTTCTTC. Protein: CASSPEPSGGQDEQFF.

This clone has only one observation. The chain combines TRBV5-4 with TRBJ1-1; TRBD1 aligns across 7 bases. The germline V gene has CDR1 SGHNT and CDR2 YYREEE (reference sequence). The CDR3 contains 15 residues. J lost 5 bases, V lost 1 base, and 8 bases had no gene match. This chain's CDR3 is CASSLSTQGWTEAFF. CDR3 nucleotides: TGTGCCAGCAGCTTGTCAACACAGGGGTGGACTGAAGCTTTCTTT.